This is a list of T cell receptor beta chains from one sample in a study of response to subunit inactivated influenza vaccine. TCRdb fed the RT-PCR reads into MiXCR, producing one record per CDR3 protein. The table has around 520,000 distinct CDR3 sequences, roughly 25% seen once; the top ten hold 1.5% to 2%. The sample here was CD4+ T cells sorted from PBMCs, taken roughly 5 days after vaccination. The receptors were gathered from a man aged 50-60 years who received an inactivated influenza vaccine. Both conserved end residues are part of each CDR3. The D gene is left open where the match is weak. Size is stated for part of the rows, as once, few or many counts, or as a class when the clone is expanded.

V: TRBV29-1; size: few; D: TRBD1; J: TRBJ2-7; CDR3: CSVEEPRQGYDEQYF; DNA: TGCAGCGTTGAAGAGCCCAGACAGGGGTACGACGAGCAGTACTTC
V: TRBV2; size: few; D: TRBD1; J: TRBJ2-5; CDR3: CASSEGRTGGRRETQYF; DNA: TGTGCCAGCAGTGAGGGCCGGACAGGGGGCAGGAGGGAGACCCAGTACTTC
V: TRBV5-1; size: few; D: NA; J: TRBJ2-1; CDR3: CASSLATVYHEQFF; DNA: TGCGCCAGCAGCTTGGCCACGGTTTATCATGAGCAGTTCTTC
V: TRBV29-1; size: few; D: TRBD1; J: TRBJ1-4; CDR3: CSVRSPGQANEKLFF; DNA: TGCAGCGTTCGGAGTCCGGGACAGGCTAATGAAAAACTGTTTTTT
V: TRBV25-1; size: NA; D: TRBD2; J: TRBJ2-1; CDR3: CASSELGTRRYNEQFF; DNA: TGTGCCAGCAGTGAATTAGGGACTAGAAGGTACAATGAGCAGTTCTTC
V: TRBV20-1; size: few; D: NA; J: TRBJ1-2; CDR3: CSARPGIYGYTF; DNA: TGCAGTGCTAGGCCAGGGATCTATGGCTACACCTTC
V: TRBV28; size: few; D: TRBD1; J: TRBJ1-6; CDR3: CASRRQGSNSPLHF; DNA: TGTGCCAGTCGCAGACAGGGGAGTAATTCACCCCTCCACTTT
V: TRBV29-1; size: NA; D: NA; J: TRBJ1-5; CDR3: CSVVAGSNQPQHF; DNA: TGCAGCGTTGTAGCGGGGAGCAATCAGCCCCAGCATTTT
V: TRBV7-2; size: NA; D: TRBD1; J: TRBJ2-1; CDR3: CASSLGGGSQFF; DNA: TGTGCCAGCAGCTTAGGAGGGGGCTCGCAGTTCTTC
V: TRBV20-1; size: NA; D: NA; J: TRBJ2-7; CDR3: CSADALGHEQYF; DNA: TGCAGTGCGGACGCACTAGGTCACGAGCAGTACTTC
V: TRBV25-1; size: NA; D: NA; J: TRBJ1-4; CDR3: CASSYGGTEKLFF; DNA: TGTGCCAGCAGTTATGGAGGAACTGAAAAACTGTTTTTT
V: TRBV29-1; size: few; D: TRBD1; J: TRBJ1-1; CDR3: CSVRQGADTEAFF; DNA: TGCAGCGTTCGACAGGGGGCTGACACTGAAGCTTTCTTT
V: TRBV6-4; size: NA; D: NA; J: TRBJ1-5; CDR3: CASSETNQPQHF; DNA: TGTGCCAGCAGTGAAACCAATCAGCCCCAGCATTTT
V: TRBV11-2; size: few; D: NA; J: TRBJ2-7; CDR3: CASSLELIGSGEQYF; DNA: TGTGCCAGCAGCTTAGAGCTGATAGGGTCCGGCGAGCAGTACTTC
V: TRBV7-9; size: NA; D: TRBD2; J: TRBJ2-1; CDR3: CASSLVSGRFNEQFF; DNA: TGTGCCAGCAGCTTAGTTAGCGGGAGATTCAATGAGCAGTTCTTC
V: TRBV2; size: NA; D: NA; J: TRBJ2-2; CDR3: CASSDSTRNTGELFF; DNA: TGTGCCAGCAGTGACTCGACTCGGAACACCGGGGAGCTGTTTTTT
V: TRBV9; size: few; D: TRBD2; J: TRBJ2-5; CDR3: CASSLRPSGGKETQYF; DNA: TGTGCCAGCAGCTTAAGACCTAGCGGAGGGAAAGAGACCCAGTACTTC
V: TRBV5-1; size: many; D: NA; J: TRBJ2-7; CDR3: CASSYSDSPYEQYF; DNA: TGCGCCAGCAGCTACAGCGACAGTCCCTACGAGCAGTACTTC
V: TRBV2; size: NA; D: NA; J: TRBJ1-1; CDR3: CASSARVGYTEAFF; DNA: TGTGCCAGCAGTGCCAGGGTCGGGTACACTGAAGCTTTCTTT
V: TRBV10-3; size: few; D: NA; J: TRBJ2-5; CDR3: CAIGGRDLYQETQYF; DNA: TGTGCCATCGGGGGCCGGGACCTTTATCAAGAGACCCAGTACTTC
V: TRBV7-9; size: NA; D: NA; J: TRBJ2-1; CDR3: CASSLGEISYNEQFF; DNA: TGTGCCAGCAGCTTAGGGGAAATCTCCTACAATGAGCAGTTCTTC
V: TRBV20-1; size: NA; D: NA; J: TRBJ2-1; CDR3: CSAPSPKWGRVEQFF; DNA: TGCAGTGCGCCTTCCCCCAAATGGGGTCGGGTTGAGCAGTTCTTC
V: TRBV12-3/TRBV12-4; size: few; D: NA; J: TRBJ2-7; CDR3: CASSLRKDLPFF; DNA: TGTGCCAGCAGTTTAAGAAAGGACCTACCCTTCTTC
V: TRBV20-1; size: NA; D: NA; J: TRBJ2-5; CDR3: CSARDLGRGQETQYF; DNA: TGCAGTGCTAGAGATCTCGGACGGGGACAAGAGACCCAGTACTTC
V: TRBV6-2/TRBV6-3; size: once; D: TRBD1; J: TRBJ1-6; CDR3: CASTTLPGTENSPLHF; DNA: TGTGCCAGCACTACCCTACCCGGGACAGAAAATTCACCCCTCCACTTT
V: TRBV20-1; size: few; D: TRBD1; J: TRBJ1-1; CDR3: CSARGAYRGNTEAFF; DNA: TGCAGTGCTAGAGGGGCTTACAGGGGGAACACTGAAGCTTTCTTT
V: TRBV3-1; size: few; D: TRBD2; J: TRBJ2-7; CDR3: CASSQEGLAPYEQYF; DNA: TGTGCCAGCAGCCAAGAGGGACTAGCGCCTTACGAGCAGTACTTC
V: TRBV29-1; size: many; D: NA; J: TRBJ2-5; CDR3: CSGDRQGQETQYF; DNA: TGCAGCGGTGACAGGCAAGGGCAAGAGACCCAGTACTTC
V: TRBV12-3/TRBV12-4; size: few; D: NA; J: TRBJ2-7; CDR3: CASSPEGRYEQYF; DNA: TGTGCCAGCAGCCCGGAGGGGCGTTACGAGCAGTACTTC